The 9 T cell receptor beta chains in this list originate from one sample, sequenced in a study of cytomegalovirus exposure and HLA in healthy donors. The study ran its PCR with 60 Vbeta and 13 Jbeta primers. Here immunoSEQ multiplex PCR was the method, and the copy in TCRdb shows in-frame clones only, minus some. The data contain some 200,000 clones, 76% of them singletons. The sequencing sample was made of PBMCs. These receptors were obtained from a young man in good health and CMV-seronegative.

The rearrangement links TRBV15 to TRBJ1-2; TRBD1 matches 10 bases. Germline values: CDR1 LNHNV, CDR2 YYDKDF (reference sequence). The CDR3 covers 15 residues. V was clipped by 6 bases and J by 6 bases; unmatched bases: 10. The CDR3 reads CATRADLGQGDGYTF. The CDR3 region has the DNA TGTGCCACCAGAGCCGATCTAGGACAGGGGGATGGCTACACCTTC.

CDR3 amino acids: CSVEGGQVNTEAFF. DNA of the CDR3: TGCAGCGTTGAAGGAGGGCAGGTGAACACTGAAGCTTTCTTT. This sequence joins TRBV29-1 and TRBJ1-1; D is ambiguous. There are 14 residues in the CDR3. CDR1 is SQVTM and CDR2 is ANQGSEA in the germline V gene. V lost 1 base and J 0 bases, leaving 9 bases between the germline ends.

The chain links TRBV10-1 to TRBJ2-7; TRBD1 might be the D (6 bases). The CDR3 covers 15 residues. Trimming removed 3 bases from V and 2 bases from J, with 14 bases in between. Germline CDR1 and CDR2: WNHNN and SYGVQD (reference sequence). The DNA for the CDR3 is TGCGCCAGCAGTGACCCTGGGGCAGGGGCCTACGAGCAGTACTTC. Translation: CASSDPGAGAYEQYF.

The V call is TRBV5-1, the J call TRBJ2-3; 7 nucleotides agree with TRBD1. The V and J ends lost 8 bases and 4 bases, in that order; junction bases with no gene match: 10. This CDR3 region has 14 residues. Germline CDR1 reads SGHRS; CDR2 reads YFSETQ. CDR3 residues: CASTMGQRADTQYF. In nucleotides, the CDR3 is TGCGCCAGTACCATGGGACAGAGGGCAGATACGCAGTATTTT.

This chain uses TRBV28 with TRBJ2-7, with D maybe TRBD1 (6 bases). This CDR3 has 11 residues. The germline V and J ends were trimmed by 6 bases and 7 bases, with 10 bases remaining between them. Germline V gene sequence: CDR1 MDHEN, CDR2 SYDVKM. The CDR3 loop is CASRRTAEQYF. DNA of the CDR3: TGTGCCAGCAGAAGGACAGCTGAGCAGTACTTC.

This clone was counted only a few times. The chain couples TRBV6-4 to TRBJ2-1; 8 bases line up with TRBD1. The trim removed 6 bases at V and 5 bases at J, leaving 6 bases unmatched. CDR3 length: 14 amino acids. Germline V gene sequence: CDR1 MRHNA, CDR2 SNTAGT. CDR3 coding DNA: TGTGCCAGCAGCGCGGGACAGGACAACAATGAGCAGTTCTTC. This codes for CASSAGQDNNEQFF.

V is TRBV10-1 and J is TRBJ2-2; 12 bases agree with TRBD2. CDR3 length: 20 residues. Per germline, CDR1 WNHNN and CDR2 SYGVQD (reference sequence). The V segment lost 3 bases and the J segment 1 base; nucleotides outside the gene matches: 12. CDR3 nucleotides: TGCGCCAGCAGTGATTCTAGCGGGAGGGCCAAGGGAAAGAACACCGGGGAGCTGTTTTTT. Translated: CASSDSSGRAKGKNTGELFF.

The chain employs TRBV7-8 and TRBJ2-7; perhaps TRBD2 as D (5 bases). V was shortened by 0 bases and J by 0 bases, with 6 bases between the two germline ends. This CDR3 has 14 residues. In germline, CDR1 is SGHVS, CDR2 FQNEAQ. The CDR3 loop is CASSLADYSYEQYF. For the CDR3, the DNA is TGTGCCAGCAGCTTAGCCGACTACTCCTACGAGCAGTACTTC.

V is TRBV30 and J is TRBJ1-1; 11 bases align to TRBD1. The CDR3 spans 14 residues. Trimming at V came to 4 bases and at J to 5 bases, leaving 6 bases not matched to a gene. CDR1 is GTSNPN and CDR2 is SVGIG in the germline V gene (reference sequence). CDR3: CAWNGGTGGTEAFF. The CDR3 DNA follows: TGTGCCTGGAACGGGGGGACAGGGGGTACTGAAGCTTTCTTT.